The 17 T cell receptor beta chains given below trace back to one sample, sequenced in a study of graft-versus-host responses after intestinal transplantation. These TCRs' antigens remain unknown. Method: immunoSEQ multiplex PCR; TCRdb's copy keeps in-frame clones and lacks some. The profile shows 41,000 or so clones, 85% to 95% of them singletons. The source material was unstimulated CD8+ T cells sorted from spleen or lymph node cells, sampled before transplant. The receptors shown here come from a human donor who was the organ donor for an intestinal transplant.

This clone was counted once. The rearrangement links TRBV19 to TRBJ2-3; 10 nucleotides line up with TRBD2. The CDR3 covers 15 residues. Germline V gene lookup returns CDR1 LNHDA and CDR2 SQIVND (reference sequence). V gave up 3 bases and J gave up 4 bases; unmatched junction bases: 4. This CDR3 is CASSITSGAADTQYF. As DNA, the CDR3 is TGTGCCAGTAGTATTACTAGCGGGGCGGCAGATACGCAGTATTTT.

The chain couples TRBV9 to TRBJ2-5, with 7 nucleotides matching TRBD2. Germline lookup yields CDR1 SGDLS and CDR2 YYNGEE. The V gene end was trimmed by 4 bases and the J gene end by 4 bases; junction bases not matched to a gene: 7. This CDR3 is 14 amino acids long. The CDR3 here is CASSTSGRAETQYF. CDR3 DNA sequence: TGTGCCAGCAGCACCTCAGGGAGGGCAGAGACCCAGTACTTC.

The DNA for the CDR3 is TGTGCCAGCAGTTTTGCCCACCGAGGGGAGCTGTTTTTT. It is translated as CASSFAHRGELFF. V usage is TRBV6-5 and J usage is TRBJ2-2; D is undetermined. This CDR3 has 13 residues. Germline V gene sequence: CDR1 MNHEY, CDR2 SVGAGI. Trimming shortened V by 4 bases and J by 8 bases, and 11 bases separated the two germline ends.

V usage is TRBV30 and J usage is TRBJ2-5, with 8 bases fitting TRBD2. V dropped 7 bases and J dropped 1; count of bases not matched to a gene: 11. The CDR3 has 15 residues. CDR1 and CDR2 from the germline V gene are GTSNPN and SVGIG (reference sequence). CDR3 nucleotides: TGTGCCTTAGTTCCCGGGACTAGTTTCCAAGAGACCCAGTACTTC. Translating it yields CALVPGTSFQETQYF.

The chain has TRBV5-4 and TRBJ2-5; 9 bases align to TRBD2. The CDR3 length is 15 residues. Germline V gene data show CDR1 as SGHNT and CDR2 as YYREEE (reference sequence). V trimming: 5 bases; J trimming: 4 bases; junction bases outside the gene matches: 9. The CDR3 loop reads CASSFSGGLLETQYF. In nucleotides, the CDR3 is TGTGCCAGCAGTTTTAGCGGGGGCCTATTAGAGACCCAGTACTTC. Full variable domain (outside the CDR3, taken from reference TRBV5-4 and TRBJ2-5): ETGVTQSPTHLIKTRGQQVTLRCSSQSGHNTVSWYQQALGQGPQFIFQYYREEENGRGNFPPRFSGLQFPNYSSELNVNALELDDSALYLCASSFSGGLLETQYFGPGTRLLVL.

Only a few counts were recorded for this clone. The rearrangement links TRBV6-5 to TRBJ1-2; D may be TRBD1 (5 bases). Trimming removed 8 bases from V and 2 bases from J, with 12 bases in between. The CDR3 totals 13 residues. CDR1 is MNHEY, CDR2 SVGAGI, per germline. The CDR3 bases are TGTGCCAGCGCCGCGGGGACCAACTATGGCTACACCTTC. Translating it yields CASAAGTNYGYTF.

The chain recombines TRBV7-9 with TRBJ2-5, with D uncertain. The CDR3 loop spans 14 amino acids. Trimming took 5 bases from V and 5 from J, leaving 15 bases between them. Germline assignment: CDR1 SEHNR and CDR2 FQNEAQ (reference sequence). The chain's CDR3 is CASSPPSVRETQYF. The CDR3 nucleotides read TGTGCCAGCAGCCCACCGAGTGTGCGGGAGACCCAGTACTTC.

The chain joins TRBV30 to TRBJ2-3; tentatively, D is TRBD2 (9 bases). The CDR3 is 13 residues long. Trimming stripped 8 bases from V and 3 bases from J, with 15 bases between. Per the germline V gene, CDR1 is GTSNPN and CDR2 is SVGIG (reference sequence). CDR3 residues: CAAGGTGTDTQYF. The CDR3 DNA reads TGTGCCGCGGGGGGGACAGGAACAGATACGCAGTATTTT.

The rearrangement joins TRBV23-1 to TRBJ2-3; D gene uncertain. TRBV23-1 falls under the ORF class, with uncertain function. Between the trimmed V and J ends, which lost 7 bases and 0 bases, there was a span of 17 bases. The CDR3 has 16 amino acids. This chain's CDR3 is CASTNTWVPSTDTQYF. DNA for the CDR3: TGCGCCAGCACGAATACTTGGGTCCCCAGCACAGATACGCAGTATTTT.

As for this clone: This same CDR3 is encoded by further DNA sequences in the sample. This chain uses TRBV14 with TRBJ2-2; D possibly corresponds to TRBD2 (7 bases). Trimming shortened V by 0 bases and J by 5 bases, and 10 bases separated the two germline ends. The CDR3 covers 15 residues. Germline V gene data show CDR1 as SGHDN and CDR2 as FVKESK. The chain's CDR3 is CASSQEGGETGELFF. The CDR3 DNA follows: TGTGCCAGCAGCCAAGAAGGGGGGGAGACCGGGGAGCTGTTTTTT.

The chain uses TRBV4-2 and TRBJ2-2; a possible D gene is TRBD1 (6 bases). CDR1 LGHNA and CDR2 YNFKEQ come from the germline V gene. V was shortened by 1 base and J by 6 bases, with 9 bases between the two germline ends. CDR3 size: 14 residues. CDR3 sequence (DNA): TGTGCCAGCAGCCAAGTACAGGGAGCCGGGGAGCTGTTTTTT. Translated: CASSQVQGAGELFF.

The chain carries TRBV4-1 and TRBJ2-1; 11 bases align to TRBD2. J was trimmed by 6 bases and V by 1 base; bases with no gene match: 2. This CDR3 has 15 residues. Germline V gene data show CDR1 as MGHRA and CDR2 as YSYEKL. CDR3 sequence: CASSQALAGGNEQFF. In DNA, the CDR3 is TGCGCCAGCAGCCAAGCGCTAGCGGGGGGCAATGAGCAGTTCTTC.

The V gene is TRBV5-4, the J gene TRBJ1-2, with 7 bases fitting TRBD1. Germline values: CDR1 SGHNT, CDR2 YYREEE (reference sequence). The CDR3 is 14 amino acids. The ends lost 0 bases at V and 5 bases at J; junction bases unmatched: 4. Written as DNA, the CDR3 is TGTGCCAGCAGCTTGGGAGGGACAGAGTATGGCTACACCTTC. Its translation: CASSLGGTEYGYTF.

The J gene is TRBJ2-7, the V gene TRBV14; the match to TRBD2 covers 9 bases. Germline-derived CDR1 and CDR2 are SGHDN and FVKESK. CDR3 length: 18 residues. J was trimmed by 3 bases and V by 4 bases; bases with no gene match: 16. The CDR3 nucleotides are TGTGCCAGCAGCCTTTCCAGCGGGGGGCCCCACTTATTCTACGAGCAGTACTTC. Translation: CASSLSSGGPHLFYEQYF.

The J gene is TRBJ2-5, the V gene TRBV6-1; perhaps D is TRBD1 or TRBD2 (5 bases each). V was trimmed by 4 bases and J by 0 bases, leaving 12 bases between them. The CDR3 runs 15 residues. CDR1 is MNHNS and CDR2 is SASEGT in the germline V gene. The CDR3 protein is CASSAWGLDQETQYF. As DNA, the CDR3 is TGTGCCAGCAGTGCTTGGGGGTTAGACCAAGAGACCCAGTACTTC.

This sequence joins TRBV7-6 and TRBJ2-5, with 11 bases aligning to TRBD2. The J call may be incorrect, as the DNA end agrees better with TRBJ2-7. The CDR3 spans 14 residues. Germline V gives CDR1 SGHVS, CDR2 FNYEAQ. Here the CDR3 reads CASRVLAGAGEQYF. As DNA, the CDR3 is TGTGCCAGCAGGGTACTAGCGGGGGCCGGCGAGCAGTACTTC.

The chain carries TRBV5-5 and TRBJ2-7; TRBD2 matches 15 bases. The CDR3 extends over 18 amino acids. The V gene end was trimmed by 5 bases and the J gene end by 3 bases; junction bases not matched to a gene: 12. Looked up from germline, CDR1 is SGHKS and CDR2 is YYEKEE (reference sequence). The CDR3 bases are TGTGCCAGCAGGTTGACGGGACTAGCGGGGGGCGGGATCTACGAGCAGTACTTC. This gives the protein CASRLTGLAGGGIYEQYF. The complete variable domain, with remaining parts taken from reference TRBV5-5 and TRBJ2-7, reads DAGVTQSPTHLIKTRGQQVTLRCSPISGHKSVSWYQQVLGQGPQFIFQYYEKEERGRGNFPDRFSARQFPNYSSELNVNALLLGDSALYLCASRLTGLAGGGIYEQYFGPGTRLTVT.